This note documents a single T cell receptor (beta chain) sequence. Negative isolation yielded the CD8+ and CD4+ T cells, while FACS enriched the TEMRA cells. These data come from a study of CD8 T cells in Susac syndrome. The CDR3 has 15 amino acids. Germline V gene lookup returns CDR1 LNHDA and CDR2 SQIVND (reference sequence). Trimming took off 6 bases at V and 2 bases at J, with 14 bases between the two ends. Random hexamers were used to reverse transcribe an amount of about 0.45 to 1 ug RNA. The amplification used immunoSEQ multiplex PCR on TCR beta CDR3; it spanned 54 Vbeta and 13 Jbeta. MiXCR, run by TCRdb on the immunoSEQ multiplex PCR reads, gives a single entry per CDR3 protein. The sample includes 130,000 or so distinct CDR3 sequences, roughly 76% of them seen just once.

The specimen was CD8+ T cells from PBMCs. The genes are TRBV19 and TRBJ1-5; D gene ambiguous. The source is a human donor with multiple sclerosis. CDR3 sequence: CASRLGTRGNQPQHF. The CDR3, as DNA: TGTGCCAGTAGATTGGGCACTCGGGGCAATCAGCCCCAGCATTTT.